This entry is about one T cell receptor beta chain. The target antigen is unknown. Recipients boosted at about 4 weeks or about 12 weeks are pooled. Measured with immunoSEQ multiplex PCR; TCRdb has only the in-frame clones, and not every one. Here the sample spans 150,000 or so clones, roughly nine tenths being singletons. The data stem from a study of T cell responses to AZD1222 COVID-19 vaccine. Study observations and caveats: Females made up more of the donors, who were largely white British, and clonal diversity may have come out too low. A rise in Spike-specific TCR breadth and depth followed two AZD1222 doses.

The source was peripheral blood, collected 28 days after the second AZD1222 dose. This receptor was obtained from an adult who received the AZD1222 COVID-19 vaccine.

The CDR3 spells CASSLIGTQFYEQYF. As DNA, the CDR3 is TGTGCCAGCAGTTTAATCGGGACTCAATTCTACGAGCAGTACTTC. The chain combines TRBV11-3 with TRBJ2-7; possible D gene TRBD2, 6 bases. V lost 6 bases and J 3 bases, leaving 18 bases between the germline ends. Germline CDR1 and CDR2: SGHNT and YENEEA. The CDR3 runs to 15 residues.